These T cell receptor beta chains were read from a single sample in a study of cytomegalovirus exposure and HLA in healthy donors. Sequenced by immunoSEQ multiplex PCR; TCRdb stores in-frame clones only, minus some. Here the sample spans approximately 110,000 clones, just over 15% being singletons. Sequencing used PBMCs. All receptors come from a woman in her late teens or twenties in good health and CMV-seronegative. CDR3s include the opening cysteine and the closing phenylalanine or tryptophan. The order of the fields is V gene, clone size, J gene, CDR3 length, D gene, CDR3 protein, CDR3 DNA. D genes are given only for firm matches. Expanded clones get a size class; other rows say once, few or many, or leave the size out.

TRBV19	NA	TRBJ1-5	14	TRBD1	CASRWTGSNQPQHF	TGTGCCAGTAGATGGACAGGGAGTAATCAGCCCCAGCATTTT
TRBV4-1	NA	TRBJ1-2	14	TRBD1	CASRPTGENYGYTF	TGCGCCAGCAGACCCACAGGGGAAAATTATGGCTACACCTTC
TRBV7-2	NA	TRBJ2-5	15	TRBD2	CASSLVAGGQETQYF	TGTGCCAGCAGCTTAGTAGCGGGGGGCCAAGAGACCCAGTACTTC
TRBV4-3	NA	TRBJ2-6	18	TRBD1	CASSLWTGAPSGANVLTF	TGCGCCAGCAGCCTCTGGACAGGGGCTCCCTCTGGGGCCAACGTCCTGACTTTC
TRBV5-6	few	TRBJ2-5	16	TRBD1	CASSPETGAPQETQYF	TGTGCCAGCAGCCCCGAAACAGGGGCTCCCCAAGAGACCCAGTACTTC
TRBV5-1	few	TRBJ2-2	20	TRBD2	CASSSPTLTSGGAYTGELFF	TGCGCCAGCAGCTCCCCAACCCTAACTAGCGGGGGGGCCTACACCGGGGAGCTGTTTTTT
TRBV30	NA	TRBJ1-2	13	NA	CAWTGSTNYGYTF	TGTGCCTGGACTGGGAGTACTAACTATGGCTACACCTTC
TRBV5-1	few	TRBJ2-7	14	NA	CASSRGSRTYEQYF	TGCGCCAGCAGCCGAGGCTCGCGAACCTACGAGCAGTACTTC
TRBV5-4	few	TRBJ2-3	17	TRBD2	CASSLGGGGARTDTQYF	TGTGCCAGCAGCTTGGGAGGCGGGGGGGCCCGCACAGATACGCAGTATTTT
TRBV7-8	few	TRBJ2-1	15	NA	CASRRVQGSYNEQFF	TGTGCCAGCAGGAGGGTACAGGGAAGCTACAATGAGCAGTTCTTC
TRBV7-9	NA	TRBJ1-5	16	NA	CASSLGGGGPNQPQHF	TGTGCCAGCAGCTTAGGGGGTGGAGGGCCCAATCAGCCCCAGCATTTT
TRBV6-1	NA	TRBJ2-1	15	NA	CASLAAGRSYNEQFF	TGTGCCAGCTTGGCGGCGGGACGGTCCTACAATGAGCAGTTCTTC
TRBV7-8	NA	TRBJ1-6	17	TRBD1	CASSARDRVSYNSPLHF	TGTGCCAGCAGCGCCCGGGACAGGGTCTCCTATAATTCACCCCTCCACTTT
TRBV11-1	NA	TRBJ1-6	15	NA	CASSLRSSYNSPLHF	TGTGCCAGCAGCCTAAGGAGCTCCTATAATTCACCCCTCCACTTT
TRBV30	few	TRBJ1-1	15	TRBD1	CAWSSPGQGNTEAFF	TGTGCCTGGAGTTCGCCGGGACAGGGTAACACTGAAGCTTTCTTT
TRBV6-1	few	TRBJ1-1	12	NA	CASSDIQAEAFF	TGTGCCAGCAGTGATATCCAGGCTGAAGCTTTCTTT
TRBV7-9	few	TRBJ2-1	14	NA	CASSPRQDHNEQFF	TGTGCCAGCAGCCCCCGACAGGACCACAATGAGCAGTTCTTC
TRBV7-2	NA	TRBJ2-7	15	TRBD2	CASSSGLAYSYEQYF	TGTGCCAGCAGCTCGGGACTAGCGTACTCCTACGAGCAGTACTTC
TRBV6-4	NA	TRBJ2-1	14	TRBD2	CASRRGLADNEQFF	TGTGCCAGCCGTCGAGGACTAGCGGACAATGAGCAGTTCTTC
TRBV19	few	TRBJ1-5	15	NA	CASSIWAESNQPQHF	TGTGCCAGTAGTATTTGGGCAGAGAGCAATCAGCCCCAGCATTTT
TRBV5-7	NA	TRBJ2-1	15	NA	CASSFRGASYNEQFF	TGTGCCAGCAGCTTTCGGGGGGCCTCCTACAATGAGCAGTTCTTC
TRBV6-5	NA	TRBJ1-2	11	NA	CASGASYGYPF	TGTGCCAGCGGGGCTTCCTATGGCTACCCCTTC
TRBV5-1	few	TRBJ2-2	16	TRBD2	CASSLDSGRAAGELFF	TGCGCCAGCAGCCTAGATAGCGGGAGGGCCGCCGGGGAGCTGTTTTTT
TRBV27	few	TRBJ2-3	16	TRBD2	CASNNYAVAGEDTQYF	TGTGCCAGCAATAACTACGCGGTAGCGGGAGAAGATACGCAGTATTTT
TRBV4-1	once	TRBJ2-7	14	NA	CASSQAQGVDEQYF	TGCGCCAGCAGCCAAGCACAGGGTGTAGACGAGCAGTACTTC
TRBV6-1	few	TRBJ1-1	14	NA	CASTSEGMNTEAFF	TGTGCCAGCACCTCGGAGGGCATGAACACTGAAGCTTTCTTT
TRBV29-1	few	TRBJ2-7	13	NA	CSVPDEASYEQYF	TGCAGCGTTCCAGACGAGGCTTCCTACGAGCAGTACTTC
TRBV30	few	TRBJ1-1	13	NA	CAWGDGGYTEAFF	TGTGCCTGGGGGGACGGGGGATACACTGAAGCTTTCTTT
TRBV19	few	TRBJ1-2	14	TRBD1	CASSIRGSNYGYTF	TGTGCCAGTAGTATCAGGGGGAGCAACTATGGCTACACCTTC
TRBV6-5	few	TRBJ1-3	15	TRBD1	CASRPQTGPGITIYF	TGTGCCAGCAGACCACAGACAGGGCCCGGGATAACCATATATTTT
TRBV29-1	few	TRBJ2-3	14	TRBD2	CSVTSGSSPDTQYF	TGCAGCGTAACTAGCGGGAGTAGCCCAGATACGCAGTATTTT
TRBV9	NA	TRBJ1-3	15	NA	CASSVGQNSGNTIYF	TGTGCCAGCAGCGTAGGACAAAACTCTGGAAACACCATATATTTT
TRBV30	few	TRBJ1-4	12	NA	CAWSGKREKLFF	TGTGCCTGGAGTGGGAAGCGAGAAAAACTGTTTTTT
TRBV30	NA	TRBJ2-7	16	NA	CAWSANLKEGGDEQYF	TGTGCCTGGAGTGCCAATCTGAAAGAGGGGGGGGACGAGCAGTACTTC
TRBV5-1	few	TRBJ2-2	16	NA	CASSPGGIGGTGELFF	TGCGCCAGCAGCCCAGGGGGGATCGGCGGCACCGGGGAGCTGTTTTTT
TRBV7-8	NA	TRBJ2-5	14	TRBD1	CASSEDRVGEAQYF	TGTGCCAGCAGCGAGGACAGGGTTGGTGAGGCCCAGTACTTC
TRBV5-1	few	TRBJ2-2	18	NA	CASRGQGSWLANTGELFF	TGCGCCAGCAGGGGGCAGGGGAGTTGGTTGGCGAACACCGGGGAGCTGTTTTTT
TRBV11-2	few	TRBJ2-7	11	NA	CASRSAYEQYF	TGTGCCAGCAGGTCCGCCTACGAGCAGTACTTC
TRBV7-2	NA	TRBJ1-4	15	NA	CASSSLSATNEKLFF	TGTGCCAGCAGCTCCCTGAGTGCAACTAATGAAAAACTGTTTTTT
TRBV9	NA	TRBJ2-5	15	NA	CASSVEAGRGETQYF	TGTGCCAGCAGCGTAGAGGCGGGGAGGGGGGAGACCCAGTACTTC
TRBV2	NA	TRBJ2-2	14	TRBD2	CASSERLAGGELFF	TGTGCCAGCAGTGAAAGGCTAGCGGGCGGGGAGCTGTTTTTT
TRBV29-1	NA	TRBJ2-1	12	NA	CSPSTLYNEQFF	TGCAGCCCCTCTACCCTTTACAATGAGCAGTTCTTC
TRBV19	NA	TRBJ2-6	15	NA	CASSVTGFGANVLTF	TGTGCCAGTAGTGTTACAGGGTTCGGGGCCAACGTCCTGACTTTC
TRBV28	few	TRBJ2-3	16	NA	CASSPPSSRTRDTQYF	TGTGCCAGCAGTCCCCCTAGCAGCCGCACCAGAGATACGCAGTATTTT
TRBV5-1	few	TRBJ2-2	15	TRBD2	CASSATSVNTGELFF	TGCGCCAGCAGCGCAACTAGCGTGAACACCGGGGAGCTGTTTTTT
TRBV5-1	NA	TRBJ1-1	14	TRBD1	CASNLQGADTEAFF	TGCGCCAGCAATTTACAGGGGGCGGACACTGAAGCTTTCTTT
TRBV6-1	few	TRBJ2-1	15	NA	CASSEMQGGELEQFF	TGTGCCAGCAGTGAGATGCAGGGGGGTGAGTTGGAGCAGTTCTTC